This T cell receptor beta chain was obtained from a study of cytomegalovirus exposure and HLA in healthy donors. Trimming took off 7 bases at V and 1 base at J, with 16 bases between the two ends. CDR3 length: 15 residues. CDR1 is SNHLY and CDR2 is FYNNEI in the germline V gene. 13 Jbeta primers and 60 Vbeta primers were used for the PCR. Assay used: immunoSEQ multiplex PCR; TCRdb lists only in-frame clones, some missing. The table has approximately 130,000 clones, roughly 79% seen once; the top ten hold around 2%. The source of this sequence is a woman aged 45 to 65 in good health and CMV-seronegative. The V call is TRBV2, the J call TRBJ1-1, with D unclear. Sequenced: PBMCs. CDR3 in DNA: TGTGCCAGCAATCAGGCCAAACAACCGAACACTGAAGCTTTCTTT. Translated, it gives CASNQAKQPNTEAFF.